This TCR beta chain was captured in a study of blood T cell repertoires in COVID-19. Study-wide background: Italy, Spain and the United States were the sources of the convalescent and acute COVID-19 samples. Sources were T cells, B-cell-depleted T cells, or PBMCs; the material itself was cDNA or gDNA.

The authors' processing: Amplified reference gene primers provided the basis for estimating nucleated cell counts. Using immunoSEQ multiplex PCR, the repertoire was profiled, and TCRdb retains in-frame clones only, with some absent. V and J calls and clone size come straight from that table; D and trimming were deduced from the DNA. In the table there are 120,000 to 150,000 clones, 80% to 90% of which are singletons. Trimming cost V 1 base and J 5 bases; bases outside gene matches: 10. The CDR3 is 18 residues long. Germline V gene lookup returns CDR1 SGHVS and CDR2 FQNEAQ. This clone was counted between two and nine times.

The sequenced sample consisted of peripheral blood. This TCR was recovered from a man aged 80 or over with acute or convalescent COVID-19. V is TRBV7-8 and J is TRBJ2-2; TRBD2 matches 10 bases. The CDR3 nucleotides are TGTGCCAGCAGCTTAGATTCCCTCGGTAGCGGGGGGACCGGGGAGCTGTTTTTT. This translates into CASSLDSLGSGGTGELFF.